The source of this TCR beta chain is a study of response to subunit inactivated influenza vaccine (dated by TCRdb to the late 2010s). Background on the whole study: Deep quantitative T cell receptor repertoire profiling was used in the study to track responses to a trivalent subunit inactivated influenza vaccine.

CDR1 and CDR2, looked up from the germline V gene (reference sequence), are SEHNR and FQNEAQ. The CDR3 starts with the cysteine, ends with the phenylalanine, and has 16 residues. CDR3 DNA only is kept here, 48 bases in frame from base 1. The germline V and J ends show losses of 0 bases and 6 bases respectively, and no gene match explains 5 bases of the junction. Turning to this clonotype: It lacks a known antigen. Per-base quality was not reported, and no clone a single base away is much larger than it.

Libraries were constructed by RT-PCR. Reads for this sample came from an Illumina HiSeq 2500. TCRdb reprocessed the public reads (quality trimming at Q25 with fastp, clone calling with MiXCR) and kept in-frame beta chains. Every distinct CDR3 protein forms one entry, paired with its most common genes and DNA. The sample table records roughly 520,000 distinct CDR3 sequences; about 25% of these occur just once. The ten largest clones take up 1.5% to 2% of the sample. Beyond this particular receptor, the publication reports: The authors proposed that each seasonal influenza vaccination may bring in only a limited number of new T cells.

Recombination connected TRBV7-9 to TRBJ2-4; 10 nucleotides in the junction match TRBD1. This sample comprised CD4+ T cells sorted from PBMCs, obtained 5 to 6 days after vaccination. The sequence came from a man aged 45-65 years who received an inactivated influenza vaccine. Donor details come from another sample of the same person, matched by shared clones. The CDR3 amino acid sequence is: CASSLATGQGTNIQYF. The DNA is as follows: TGTGCCAGCAGCTTAGCGACGGGACAGGGGACAAACATTCAGTACTTC.